This TCR beta chain is drawn from a study of blood T cell repertoires in COVID-19. Germline V lookup: CDR1 SGDLS, CDR2 YYNGEE. The J segment lost 3 bases and the V segment lost 2 bases, leaving 4 bases of the junction unmatched. The length of the CDR3 is 15 residues. Authors' data handling: Reference gene primer amplification yielded estimated nucleated cell counts. Sequencing was performed with immunoSEQ multiplex PCR; in TCRdb, only in-frame clones are kept and a portion is missing. V, J and clone size derive from that table, while D and trimming were established from the DNA sequence. Here the sample spans some 260,000 clones, 80% to 90% being singletons.

Sequencing was carried out using PBMCs or T cells enriched from blood (not recorded which). The J gene is TRBJ2-3, the V gene TRBV9; TRBD2 matches at 9 bases. The receptor's source is a man aged 40-49 years who had recovered from COVID-19. The CDR3 sequence is CASSVTSGATDTQYF. The CDR3 DNA reads as TGTGCCAGCAGCGTGACTAGCGGAGCTACAGATACGCAGTATTTT.